The present entry profiles one TCR beta chain with its context. Its matching antigen is unknown. J gave up 9 bases and V 0 bases, and 11 bases lay outside the gene matches. Germline loops: CDR1 MNHEY, CDR2 SVGAGI. This CDR3 has 16 residues. The data were obtained in a study of OX40 agonist ivuxolimab in advanced cancers. At the level of the study: The study treated patients with ivuxolimab, an agonistic anti-OX40 (CD134) antibody. Intravenous ivuxolimab at 0.01 to 10 mg/kg was given to patients every 2 weeks. Eligibility admitted prior anti-PD-1, anti-PD-L1 or anti-CTLA-4 therapy; about 42% had some. Whole-study results and caveats: CD8+ T cells showed, on average, more clonal expansion than CD4+ cells.

Clones were read by immunoSEQ multiplex PCR, and TCRdb kept only the in-frame ones, dropping some. The sample has 69,000 or so clones, roughly four fifths seen once. The sequence was obtained from an adult with an advanced solid tumor such as melanoma, head and neck, liver or kidney cancer. This specimen consisted of CD4+ or CD8+ T cells sorted from blood, obtained in a trial of the OX40 agonist ivuxolimab. The chain has TRBV6-5 and TRBJ2-7, with 10 bases fitting TRBD1. As DNA, the CDR3 is TGTGCCAGCAGTTACTCCGGGACAGGGGTTTCAACGGGGCAGTACTTC. It yields the protein CASSYSGTGVSTGQYF.